This TCR beta chain was profiled in a study of T-cell reconstitution after alpha-beta-depleted transplantation in children. CDR1 and CDR2 (germline): LGHNT, FRNRAP. Trimming took off 2 bases at V and 5 bases at J, with 16 bases between the two ends. The CDR3 is 16 amino acids. During its preparation, the TCRbeta library received unique molecular identifiers. TCRdb reprocessed the PCR reads with MiXCR, giving one entry per CDR3 protein. This sample has 400,000 to 500,000 distinct CDR3 sequences; roughly 11% occur once, and the top ten carry nearly 5.5%. The starting material was PBMCs from the stem cell graft donor, obtained from the stem cell graft. This TCR was recovered from a human donor who donated a stem cell graft to a child with acute myeloid leukemia. The gene calls are TRBV12-5 and TRBJ2-1, with D hard to call. The CDR3 loop is CASGLSAPGRDNEQFF. The CDR3 DNA sequence: TGTGCTAGTGGTTTGTCGGCGCCAGGAAGGGACAATGAGCAGTTCTTC.